The entry below describes one T cell receptor beta chain. Its matching antigen is unknown. CDR3 length: 15 amino acids. With 6 bases removed from V and 0 bases from J, the gap between germline ends came to 12 bases. Germline assignment: CDR1 LNHDA and CDR2 SQIVND (reference sequence). This record belongs to a study of T cell responses to AZD1222 COVID-19 vaccine. Clones were sequenced by immunoSEQ multiplex PCR, and TCRdb holds only the in-frame ones, with some missing. Of approximately 120,000 clones in the sample, 70% to 90% were seen once. Findings and caveats of the study: Of the AZD1222 recipients, only 5 to 7 were seropositive at baseline.

The source is an adult in good health. The sequencing here drew on peripheral blood, taken on day 0 of MenACWY control vaccination. This chain links TRBV19 with TRBJ1-3; TRBD1 might be the D (6 bases). The CDR3 DNA sequence: TGTGCCAGTAGGCAGGGACAAGTCTCTGGAAACACCATATATTTT. Translation gives CASRQGQVSGNTIYF. The variable domain in full, with the rest retrieved from reference TRBV19 and TRBJ1-3, is DGGITQSPKYLFRKEGQNVTLSCEQNLNHDAMYWYRQDPGQGLRLIYYSQIVNDFQKGDIAEGYSVSREKKESFPLTVTSAQKNPTAFYLCASRQGQVSGNTIYFGEGSWLTVV.